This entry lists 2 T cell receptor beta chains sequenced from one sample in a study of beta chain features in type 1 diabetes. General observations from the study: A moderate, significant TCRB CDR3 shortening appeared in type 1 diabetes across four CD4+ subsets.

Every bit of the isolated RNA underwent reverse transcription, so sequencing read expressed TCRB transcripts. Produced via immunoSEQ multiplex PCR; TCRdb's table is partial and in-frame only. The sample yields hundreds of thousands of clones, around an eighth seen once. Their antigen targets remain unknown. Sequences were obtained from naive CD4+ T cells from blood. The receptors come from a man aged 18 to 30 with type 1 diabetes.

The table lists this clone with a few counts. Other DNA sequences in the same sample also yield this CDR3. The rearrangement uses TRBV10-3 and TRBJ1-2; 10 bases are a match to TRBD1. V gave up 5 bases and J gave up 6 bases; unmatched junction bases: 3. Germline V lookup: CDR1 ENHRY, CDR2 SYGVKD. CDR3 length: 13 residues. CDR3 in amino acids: CAISRTGGDGYTF. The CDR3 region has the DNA TGTGCCATCAGTCGGACAGGGGGGGATGGCTACACCTTC.

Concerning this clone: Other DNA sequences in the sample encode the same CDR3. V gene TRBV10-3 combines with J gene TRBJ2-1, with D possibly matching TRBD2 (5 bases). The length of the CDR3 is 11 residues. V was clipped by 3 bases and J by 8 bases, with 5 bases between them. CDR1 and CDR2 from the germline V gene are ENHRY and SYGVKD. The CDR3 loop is CAISDGDEQFF. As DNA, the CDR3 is TGTGCCATCAGTGACGGGGATGAGCAGTTCTTC.